Listed below are T cell receptor beta chains from one sample, sequenced in a study of shared clonotypes between healthy human individuals. The assay was immunoSEQ multiplex PCR, and TCRdb's table has in-frame clones only and misses some. The sample records 750,000 to 1,000,000 clones, 80% to 95% being singletons. Input material: naive CD8+ T cells sorted from blood. These receptors came from a man aged 25-45 years in good health. Both conserved end residues are part of each CDR3. Each record gives: clone size, J gene, V gene, D gene, CDR3 DNA, CDR3 protein. A D gene is named only where the DNA matches it firmly. A row's size may be missing; if present it is once, few, many or a size class.

clone size: -; J gene: TRBJ2-5; V gene: TRBV29-1; D gene: -; CDR3 DNA: TGCAGCGTTGAAGAGGAGGACAGACAAGAGACCCAGTACTTC; CDR3 protein: CSVEEEDRQETQYF
clone size: -; J gene: TRBJ2-7; V gene: TRBV2; D gene: -; CDR3 DNA: TGTGCCAGCAAGTCAAACATATTAAGGGGCTACGAGCAGTACTTC; CDR3 protein: CASKSNILRGYEQYF
clone size: -; J gene: TRBJ2-2; V gene: TRBV5-4; D gene: -; CDR3 DNA: TGTGCCAGCAGCTCTGGGGTTGCTGGGGAGCTGTTTTTT; CDR3 protein: CASSSGVAGELFF
clone size: once; J gene: TRBJ2-5; V gene: TRBV6-1; D gene: -; CDR3 DNA: TGTGCCAGCAGGGGCCAGGGTGGGGAGACCCAGTACTTC; CDR3 protein: CASRGQGGETQYF
clone size: -; J gene: TRBJ1-1; V gene: TRBV5-1; D gene: -; CDR3 DNA: TGCGCCAGCAGCCGGGGGCCCCCGAACACTGAAGCTTTCTTT; CDR3 protein: CASSRGPPNTEAFF
clone size: -; J gene: TRBJ2-2; V gene: TRBV7-6; D gene: -; CDR3 DNA: TGTGCCAGCAGCTTAGAAGTACTTGGGGAGCTGTTTTTT; CDR3 protein: CASSLEVLGELFF
clone size: -; J gene: TRBJ2-4; V gene: TRBV30; D gene: TRBD1; CDR3 DNA: TGTGCCTGGAGAGCCGGGACAGGGCTTTACTTC; CDR3 protein: CAWRAGTGLYF
clone size: -; J gene: TRBJ2-7; V gene: TRBV27; D gene: -; CDR3 DNA: TGTGCCAGCAGTCTGGAGCAGGGTCTCGGCTACGAGCAGTACTTC; CDR3 protein: CASSLEQGLGYEQYF
clone size: -; J gene: TRBJ2-1; V gene: TRBV11-2; D gene: TRBD1; CDR3 DNA: TGTGCCAGCAGCTCGACAGGGCCGGAACAGTTCTTC; CDR3 protein: CASSSTGPEQFF
clone size: few; J gene: TRBJ2-5; V gene: TRBV28; D gene: -; CDR3 DNA: TGTGCCAGCAGTTCAGTAGGAGAGACCCAGTACTTC; CDR3 protein: CASSSVGETQYF
clone size: -; J gene: TRBJ2-1; V gene: TRBV13; D gene: -; CDR3 DNA: TGTGCCAGCAGCTTAGGCCGTGGCCAACGGCATGAGCAGTTCTTC; CDR3 protein: CASSLGRGQRHEQFF
clone size: -; J gene: TRBJ1-1; V gene: TRBV7-2; D gene: TRBD1; CDR3 DNA: TGTGCCAGCAGCTTTTATAAGAGGACGGGGACAGATGAAGCTTTCTTT; CDR3 protein: CASSFYKRTGTDEAFF
clone size: once; J gene: TRBJ1-1; V gene: TRBV10-1; D gene: TRBD1; CDR3 DNA: TGCGCCAGCAGCGCCGTTAGACAGGGAATGAACACTGAAGCTTTCTTT; CDR3 protein: CASSAVRQGMNTEAFF
clone size: -; J gene: TRBJ2-3; V gene: TRBV4-3; D gene: TRBD1; CDR3 DNA: TGCGCCAGCAGCCAAGAGCCGGGACAGGGGTTAGATACGCAGTATTTT; CDR3 protein: CASSQEPGQGLDTQYF
clone size: -; J gene: TRBJ2-5; V gene: TRBV28; D gene: -; CDR3 DNA: TGTGCCAGCAGCCAGGGGCCCCAGTACTTC; CDR3 protein: CASSQGPQYF
clone size: -; J gene: TRBJ1-3; V gene: TRBV10-3; D gene: TRBD1; CDR3 DNA: TGTGCCATCATGGGACAGCCAGGAAACACCATATATTTT; CDR3 protein: CAIMGQPGNTIYF
clone size: -; J gene: TRBJ2-1; V gene: TRBV5-5; D gene: TRBD1; CDR3 DNA: TGTGCCAGCAGCTTGGCCGTAGACAGGGTGAACCCTCACTCCTACAATGAGCAGTTCTTC; CDR3 protein: CASSLAVDRVNPHSYNEQFF
clone size: -; J gene: TRBJ1-1; V gene: TRBV29-1; D gene: -; CDR3 DNA: TGCAGCGCCGAAAAAACAGGGTTGGGTGAAGCTTTCTTT; CDR3 protein: CSAEKTGLGEAFF
clone size: -; J gene: TRBJ2-7; V gene: TRBV11-2; D gene: TRBD2; CDR3 DNA: TGTGCCAGCAGCTTAGATAAGGGACTAGCGGGGGTTTACGAGCAGTACTTC; CDR3 protein: CASSLDKGLAGVYEQYF
clone size: -; J gene: TRBJ2-1; V gene: TRBV6-5; D gene: TRBD2; CDR3 DNA: TGTGCCAGCAGTTACGGAGCGGGGGAGTCCTACAATGAGCAGTTCTTC; CDR3 protein: CASSYGAGESYNEQFF
clone size: -; J gene: TRBJ1-1; V gene: TRBV7-6; D gene: -; CDR3 DNA: TGTGCCAGCAGCTTATCAGGGGCGAATGAAGCTTTCTTT; CDR3 protein: CASSLSGANEAFF
clone size: once; J gene: TRBJ2-1; V gene: TRBV11-2; D gene: -; CDR3 DNA: TGTGCCAGCAGCTTAGTACAGGGAAGGGATGATGAGCAGTTCTTC; CDR3 protein: CASSLVQGRDDEQFF
clone size: -; J gene: TRBJ1-4; V gene: TRBV28; D gene: -; CDR3 DNA: TGTGCCAGCAGATCAAAAGGGACGACGGCCCCCTTTACTAATGAAAAACTGTTTTTT; CDR3 protein: CASRSKGTTAPFTNEKLFF
clone size: -; J gene: TRBJ2-5; V gene: TRBV5-4; D gene: -; CDR3 DNA: TGTGCCAGCAGCGCCGGACTTTCCCAAGAGACCCAGTACTTC; CDR3 protein: CASSAGLSQETQYF
clone size: -; J gene: TRBJ2-7; V gene: TRBV6-1; D gene: TRBD1; CDR3 DNA: TGTGCCAGCAAGGGGGCAGGGGGCTCCTACGAGCAGTACTTC; CDR3 protein: CASKGAGGSYEQYF
clone size: -; J gene: TRBJ2-1; V gene: TRBV9; D gene: -; CDR3 DNA: TGTGCCAGCAGCGTAGCATGGGGTTCCTACAATGAGCAGTTCTTC; CDR3 protein: CASSVAWGSYNEQFF
clone size: -; J gene: TRBJ1-5; V gene: TRBV7-9; D gene: TRBD1; CDR3 DNA: TGTGCCAGCAAGGGACAGGGTAACAATCAGCCCCAGCATTTT; CDR3 protein: CASKGQGNNQPQHF
clone size: -; J gene: TRBJ2-1; V gene: TRBV19; D gene: -; CDR3 DNA: TGTGCCAGTAGTATAGATCCCGCGGGATCGGTATCCTACAATGAGCAGTTCTTC; CDR3 protein: CASSIDPAGSVSYNEQFF
clone size: -; J gene: TRBJ2-2; V gene: TRBV13; D gene: -; CDR3 DNA: TGTGCCAGCAGCTTAGGGCGCGGGAACACCGGGGAGCTGTTTTTT; CDR3 protein: CASSLGRGNTGELFF
clone size: -; J gene: TRBJ2-2; V gene: TRBV11-2; D gene: -; CDR3 DNA: TGTGCCAGCAGCGGACGGACACGACTATACACCGGGGAGCTGTTTTTT; CDR3 protein: CASSGRTRLYTGELFF
clone size: -; J gene: TRBJ2-7; V gene: TRBV28; D gene: TRBD2; CDR3 DNA: TGTGCCAGCAGTTACGAAGCGGGATCTAACGAGCAGTACTTC; CDR3 protein: CASSYEAGSNEQYF
clone size: -; J gene: TRBJ2-7; V gene: TRBV11-2; D gene: TRBD2; CDR3 DNA: TGTGCCAGCAGCTTAGTGTCTAGCGGGAGTTACGAGCAGTACTTC; CDR3 protein: CASSLVSSGSYEQYF
clone size: -; J gene: TRBJ2-5; V gene: TRBV27; D gene: -; CDR3 DNA: TGTGCCAGCAGTTTAACCTCCACAGAGACCCAGTACTTC; CDR3 protein: CASSLTSTETQYF
clone size: -; J gene: TRBJ2-7; V gene: TRBV5-5; D gene: -; CDR3 DNA: TGTGCCAGCAGCTTGGCTGATTACGAGCAGTACTTC; CDR3 protein: CASSLADYEQYF
clone size: -; J gene: TRBJ2-1; V gene: TRBV29-1; D gene: -; CDR3 DNA: TGCAGCGGGTCTAGGGATGATGAGCAGTTCTTC; CDR3 protein: CSGSRDDEQFF
clone size: -; J gene: TRBJ2-5; V gene: TRBV7-9; D gene: TRBD2; CDR3 DNA: TGTGCCAGCAGCCTACTAGCGGGAGGGCCGTTTCAAGAGACCCAGTACTTC; CDR3 protein: CASSLLAGGPFQETQYF
clone size: -; J gene: TRBJ2-7; V gene: TRBV4-3; D gene: -; CDR3 DNA: TGCGCCAGCAGCCAAGACTGGGGGGGGCTTACCTACGAGCAGTACTTC; CDR3 protein: CASSQDWGGLTYEQYF
clone size: -; J gene: TRBJ1-2; V gene: TRBV28; D gene: -; CDR3 DNA: TGTGCCAGCAGCCCTTTTCCGAGCCAACGCTATGGCTACACCTTC; CDR3 protein: CASSPFPSQRYGYTF
clone size: -; J gene: TRBJ1-2; V gene: TRBV11-2; D gene: TRBD1; CDR3 DNA: TGTGCCAGCAGCTCGACAGGGCTCTATGGCTACACCTTC; CDR3 protein: CASSSTGLYGYTF
clone size: few; J gene: TRBJ2-7; V gene: TRBV27; D gene: -; CDR3 DNA: TGTGCCAGCAGTTCCAGGGCCTACGAGCAGTACTTC; CDR3 protein: CASSSRAYEQYF
clone size: -; J gene: TRBJ2-7; V gene: TRBV5-1; D gene: TRBD1; CDR3 DNA: TGCGCCAGCAGCTCCGACCCTGGACAGGCGACCTACGAGCAGTACTTC; CDR3 protein: CASSSDPGQATYEQYF
clone size: -; J gene: TRBJ2-3; V gene: TRBV29-1; D gene: TRBD2; CDR3 DNA: TGCAGCGTTGTGGGACTAGCCACAGATACGCAGTATTTT; CDR3 protein: CSVVGLATDTQYF
clone size: -; J gene: TRBJ2-1; V gene: TRBV25-1; D gene: -; CDR3 DNA: TGTGCCAGCGGGGGGTTCTACAATGAGCAGTTCTTC; CDR3 protein: CASGGFYNEQFF
clone size: -; J gene: TRBJ2-7; V gene: TRBV6-5; D gene: -; CDR3 DNA: TGTGCCAGCAGTTACTCCCCGATCTACGAGCAGTACTTC; CDR3 protein: CASSYSPIYEQYF
clone size: once; J gene: TRBJ2-3; V gene: TRBV4-1; D gene: -; CDR3 DNA: TGCGCCAGCAGCCAAGTCTGGGGTTCTCGCACAGATACGCAGTATTTT; CDR3 protein: CASSQVWGSRTDTQYF
clone size: -; J gene: TRBJ2-5; V gene: TRBV27; D gene: TRBD2; CDR3 DNA: TGTGCCAGCAGTTTAATCCCTAGCGGACAAGAGACCCAGTACTTC; CDR3 protein: CASSLIPSGQETQYF
clone size: -; J gene: TRBJ2-1; V gene: TRBV4-3; D gene: TRBD2; CDR3 DNA: TGCGCCAGCAGCGCCGCTAGCGGGGCTTACAATGAGCAGTTCTTC; CDR3 protein: CASSAASGAYNEQFF
clone size: -; J gene: TRBJ2-1; V gene: TRBV5-8; D gene: TRBD2; CDR3 DNA: TGTGCCAGCAATAAAGAAGCGGGACTAGCGGGATCTGAGCAGTTCTTC; CDR3 protein: CASNKEAGLAGSEQFF
clone size: -; J gene: TRBJ2-7; V gene: TRBV2; D gene: -; CDR3 DNA: TGTGCCCGCGGAGATCAGGGCAGGCAGCGCGAGCAGTACTTC; CDR3 protein: CARGDQGRQREQYF